This T cell receptor beta chain was found in a study of T cell changes during pregnancy in multiple sclerosis (dated by TCRdb to 2018 to 2020). About the full investigation: In women with multiple sclerosis, the researchers looked at how the T cell repertoire shifted as pregnancy progressed.

The CDR3, cysteine through phenylalanine, is 17 amino acids long. Of the read, only the CDR3 DNA is kept; its 51 bases are in frame from base 1. The germline V gene encodes CDR1 SGHRS and CDR2 YFSETQ. V was cut back by 2 bases and J by 0 bases, leaving a gap of 15 bases between them. To note about this clone: Its specific antigen is unknown. Base qualities are not provided; no much larger clone lies one nucleotide away.

The protocol used for the library was the immunoSEQ multiplex PCR assay. TCRdb took over this immuneACCESS table, retaining in-frame rearrangements with V and J assigned. Such tables are incomplete; in checked studies, under half of the missing clones stem from an unresolved V gene, and the remainder is unexplained. This sample gives tens of thousands of clones in total; about 90% of them show up just once. The top ten constitute 2.5% to 3.5% of the sample. The V and J segments used are TRBV5-1 and TRBJ1-3; a tentative D match to TRBD1 spans 6 bases. This specimen consisted of peripheral blood, obtained in the second trimester of pregnancy. The source is a female donor in good health, enrolled as a control in a pregnancy study. The CDR3 region: CASSLPGTPRSGNTIYF. The nucleotide sequence reads as follows: TGCGCCAGCAGCTTACCCGGGACACCCCGCTCTGGAAACACCATATATTTT.